This T cell receptor delta chain appears in the sequencing data of a study of gamma-delta chains in newborns, infants, children. At the level of the study: Polyclonal expansion of innate γδ T cells after birth follows microbial exposure.

TCRdb reapplied CATT to the reads. The sample shows some 11,000 delta-chain clones, around 3.5% of them seen only once. Trimming removed 4 bases from V and 2 bases from J, with 32 bases in between. The germline V gene has CDR1 TSWWSYY and CDR2 QGS. The CDR3 consists of 21 residues. The sequenced sample was blood. This chain uses TRDV1 with TRDJ1; D might be TRDD2 (5 bases). This sequence originates from a child who was a newborn, infant or young child, either healthy, febrile or measles-vaccinated (not recorded which). CDR3 amino acids: CALGGRNPLRITAIDTDKLIF. Here the CDR3 DNA reads TGTGCTCTTGGGGGGCGAAACCCCCTTCGGATTACTGCTATTGATACCGATAAACTCATCTTT.